Shown below are 28 T cell receptor beta chains from a single sample sequenced in a study of T cells in Graves' hyperthyroidism and ophthalmopathy. TCR beta CDR3 sequences were amplified from RNA transcripts. In the first-round RT-PCR of the TCR CDR3, the HTBI primer set was used. TCRdb re-analysed the multiplex PCR reads in MiXCR, keeping a single row per CDR3 protein. The sample records under 450,000 distinct CDR3 sequences, around 14% being singletons. Sequenced material: blood. These TCRs come from a woman aged 18-29 years with Graves' hyperthyroidism.

This clonotype was picked up many times. The rearrangement links TRBV2 to TRBJ1-1; D gene uncertain. CDR1 SNHLY and CDR2 FYNNEI come from the germline V gene. Trimming stripped 3 bases from V and 6 bases from J, with 11 bases between. This CDR3 contains 13 residues. The CDR3 spells CASSEARKAEAFF. The CDR3 DNA reads TGTGCCAGCAGTGAGGCGAGGAAGGCTGAAGCTTTCTTT.

The V call is TRBV20-1, the J call TRBJ2-7; perhaps TRBD1 as D (6 bases). Deletions cut 4 bases from V and 6 bases from J, with 16 bases between. CDR1 is DFQATT and CDR2 is SNEGSKA in the germline V gene (reference sequence). This CDR3 region has 13 residues. CDR3 sequence: CSAIYDKGVEQYF. The CDR3 bases are TGCAGTGCTATCTATGACAAGGGGGTCGAGCAGTACTTC.

This chain links TRBV16 with TRBJ1-3; no definite D call. This CDR3 has 15 residues. The V gene lost 6 bases and the J gene lost 0 bases, with 12 bases spanning the gap. In germline, CDR1 is KGHSY, CDR2 FQNENV. The CDR3 nucleotides read TGTGCCAGCAGTACCGGGGTTATCTCTGGAAACACCATATATTTT. Residues: CASSTGVISGNTIYF.

This chain joins TRBV6-2 or TRBV6-3 and TRBJ1-4, with a possible D match to TRBD1 (6 bases). The germline V gene encodes CDR1 MNHEY and CDR2 SVGEGT. This CDR3 has 13 residues. V lost 9 bases to trimming and J lost 6 bases, with 14 bases between them. The CDR3 loop reads CASCTGGDEKLFF. The CDR3 DNA follows: TGTGCCAGTTGCACGGGGGGCGATGAAAAACTGTTTTTT.

This clonotype was observed a few times. The chain combines TRBV19 with TRBJ2-1; tentative D call: TRBD2 (6 bases). Trimming removed 9 bases at V and 6 bases at J, with 18 bases between. Germline V gene lookup returns CDR1 LNHDA and CDR2 SQIVND (reference sequence). The CDR3 length is 14 residues. The CDR3 sequence is CASDPGLTGNEQFF. The CDR3 bases are TGTGCCAGCGACCCGGGACTGACGGGCAATGAGCAGTTCTTC.

This clonotype showed up just a few times. V gene TRBV5-4 combines with J gene TRBJ2-6; 8 bases map to TRBD1. The CDR3 totals 19 residues. V lost 4 bases to trimming and J lost 0 bases; unmatched junction nucleotides: 12. Germline loops: CDR1 SGHNT, CDR2 YYREEE (reference sequence). The CDR3 reads CASSPFRTGPFSGANVLTF. Here the CDR3 DNA reads TGTGCCAGCAGCCCCTTTAGGACAGGGCCCTTCTCTGGGGCCAACGTCCTGACTTTC.

This clonotype was seen ten or more times. J is TRBJ1-5 and V is TRBV5-5; D ambiguous. Germline V gene lookup returns CDR1 SGHKS and CDR2 YYEKEE (reference sequence). Trimming took off 4 bases at V and 0 bases at J, with 11 bases between the two ends. CDR3 length: 15 amino acids. This CDR3 reads CASSQTYYSNQPQHF. CDR3 DNA sequence: TGTGCCAGCAGCCAGACCTATTATAGCAATCAGCCCCAGCATTTT.

The genes are TRBV19 and TRBJ1-3; unclear D gene. Germline loops: CDR1 LNHDA, CDR2 SQIVND (reference sequence). The CDR3 runs to 14 residues. V lost 9 bases, J lost 0 bases, and 12 bases lay in between. This CDR3 is CASQKGSSGNTIYF. In DNA form, the CDR3 reads TGTGCCAGCCAAAAGGGCTCCTCTGGAAACACCATATATTTT. The complete variable domain, with remaining parts taken from reference TRBV19 and TRBJ1-3, reads DGGITQSPKYLFRKEGQNVTLSCEQNLNHDAMYWYRQDPGQGLRLIYYSQIVNDFQKGDIAEGYSVSREKKESFPLTVTSAQKNPTAFYLCASQKGSSGNTIYFGEGSWLTVV.

This CDR3 reads CASQAGSGGRSRETQYF. CDR3 nucleotides: TGTGCCAGCCAAGCCGGGTCTGGGGGCAGAAGTAGAGAGACCCAGTACTTC. The gene calls are TRBV12-3 or TRBV12-4 and TRBJ2-5; tentatively, D is TRBD1 (6 bases). The V end was cut by 8 bases, the J end by 4 bases, with 26 bases between. The CDR3 is made up of 17 amino acids.

The CDR3 nucleotides are TGTGCCAGCAGTTACGATCGGGCAGGGAAACATTCACCCCTCCACTTT. Translating it yields CASSYDRAGKHSPLHF. V is TRBV6-2 or TRBV6-3 and J is TRBJ1-6; D possibly corresponds to TRBD1 (5 bases). From germline, CDR1 is MNHEY and CDR2 SVGEGT. CDR3 length: 16 amino acids. Trimming cost V 2 bases and J 8 bases, with 16 bases left between them.

In the case of this clonotype: A read error may explain this, as a much larger clone is one base away. The rearrangement joins TRBV7-2 to TRBJ1-1; D gene uncertain. Germline loops: CDR1 SGHTA, CDR2 FQGNSA. CDR3 size: 15 residues. CDR3 in DNA: TGTGCCAACAGCTTTTTTAACGAGGGCTCTGGTGAAGCTTTCTTT. It codes for CANSFFNEGSGEAFF.

This clonotype was counted a few times. The chain employs TRBV6-4 and TRBJ2-7; perhaps TRBD2 as D (6 bases). Germline CDR1 reads MRHNA; CDR2 reads SNTAGT. The CDR3 runs 15 residues. Trimming took 5 bases from V and 3 from J, leaving 17 bases between them. The CDR3 coding sequence is TGTGCCAGCAGTATTTCGCGGGGCAGTTACTACGAGCAGTACTTC. Amino acid sequence: CASSISRGSYYEQYF.

In its sample, this clonotype was seen a few times. The CDR3 DNA is TGCAGTGCTACGAGGTTGGGGGAGGTCTCCTACGAGCAGTACTTC. It specifies CSATRLGEVSYEQYF. The rearrangement uses TRBV20-1 and TRBJ2-7; the D gene is possibly TRBD2 (6 bases). Germline values: CDR1 DFQATT, CDR2 SNEGSKA (reference sequence). The CDR3 contains 15 residues. V was pared by 4 bases and J by 0 bases, with 16 bases between.

There are a few counts of this clonotype. The chain has TRBV7-2 and TRBJ2-5, with TRBD2 matching over 13 bases. CDR1 and CDR2 (germline): SGHTA, FQGNSA. V was clipped by 1 base and J by 2 bases; unmatched bases: 7. There are 18 residues in the CDR3. CDR3 sequence: CASSLDWTSGGYQETQYF. CDR3 DNA sequence: TGTGCCAGCAGCTTAGATTGGACTAGCGGGGGCTATCAAGAGACCCAGTACTTC.

This clonotype was counted ten times or more. V is TRBV7-8 and J is TRBJ1-3; D remains ambiguous. The CDR3 consists of 13 residues. Deletions cut 0 bases from V and 14 bases from J, with 14 bases between. Germline V gene sequence: CDR1 SGHVS, CDR2 FQNEAQ. Here the CDR3 reads CASSLATGTAVYF. Written as DNA, the CDR3 is TGTGCCAGCAGCTTAGCGACCGGAACTGCGGTATATTTT. The full variable domain, with the rest looked up from reference TRBV7-8 and TRBJ1-3, is GAGVSQSPRYKVAKRGQDVALRCDPISGHVSLFWYQQALGQGPEFLTYFQNEAQLDKSGLPSDRFFAERPEGSVSTLKIQRTQQEDSAVYLCASSLATGTAVYFGEGSWLTVV.

This clonotype was counted at least ten times. The chain couples TRBV6-2 or TRBV6-3 to TRBJ2-2; 10 positions match TRBD2. J gave up 3 bases and V 5 bases, and 9 bases lay outside the gene matches. This CDR3 is 17 amino acids long. CDR1 MNHEY and CDR2 SVGEGT come from the germline V gene. CDR3: CASSRWTSGFDTGELFF. The DNA for the CDR3 is TGTGCCAGCAGTCGTTGGACTAGCGGTTTCGACACCGGGGAGCTGTTTTTT.

This clonotype was picked up many times. The V gene is TRBV20-1, the J gene TRBJ2-1; D ambiguous. Trimming pared 6 bases from V and 7 bases from J, leaving 16 bases between. The CDR3 sequence is 13 residues long. Looked up from germline, CDR1 is DFQATT and CDR2 is SNEGSKA (reference sequence). The CDR3 region is CSAPDPWANEQFF. DNA of the CDR3: TGCAGTGCCCCCGACCCTTGGGCTAATGAGCAGTTCTTC.

This clonotype was counted at least ten times. The chain carries TRBV7-9 and TRBJ2-7; D possibly corresponds to TRBD1 (6 bases). This CDR3 spans 14 amino acids. Germline CDR1 reads SEHNR; CDR2 reads FQNEAQ (reference sequence). V lost 5 bases and J 3 bases, leaving 14 bases between the germline ends. CDR3 DNA: TGTGCCAGCAGCCCTAATGGCAGGGGCTACGAGCAGTACTTC. It translates to CASSPNGRGYEQYF.

This clonotype was recorded many times. The V call is TRBV2, the J call TRBJ2-5, with 9 bases identical to TRBD1. Trimming took 4 bases from V and 5 from J; bases not matched to a gene: 26. CDR1 SNHLY and CDR2 FYNNEI come from the germline V gene. The CDR3 spans 21 residues. CDR3 DNA: TGTGCCAGCAGTGTTGGGGCCAAATTTGCTACTGGACAGGGGAGCAGGGAGACCCAGTACTTC. Amino acid sequence: CASSVGAKFATGQGSRETQYF.

This chain uses TRBV29-1 with TRBJ2-7; tentatively, D is TRBD2 (5 bases). The germline V gene has CDR1 SQVTM and CDR2 ANQGSEA. V lost 1 base, J lost 3 bases, and 10 bases lay in between. There are 13 residues in the CDR3. The CDR3 spells CSVEGGGLYEQYF. Written as DNA, the CDR3 is TGCAGCGTTGAAGGTGGCGGACTCTACGAGCAGTACTTC.

V gene TRBV9 combines with J gene TRBJ2-7; 9 nucleotides match TRBD2. V was clipped by 0 bases and J by 4 bases; unmatched bases: 2. Germline assignment: CDR1 SGDLS and CDR2 YYNGEE. There are 14 residues in the CDR3. CDR3 residues: CASSVGLADYEQYF. CDR3 bases: TGTGCCAGCAGCGTAGGACTAGCGGATTACGAGCAGTACTTC.

This clonotype was counted at least ten times. Since no conserved phenylalanine or tryptophan closes the CDR3, a read error is the likely cause. The chain has TRBV7-8 and TRBJ1-1; no clear D. Germline-derived CDR1 and CDR2 are SGHVS and FQNEAQ. CDR3 length equals 15 residues. V lost 3 bases and J lost 0, with 11 bases in between. DNA of the CDR3: TGTGCCAGCAGCTTGCAGACTTCCTTGAACACTGAAGCTTTCCTT. Translation: CASSLQTSLNTEAFL.

Many counts were recorded for this clonotype. The genes are TRBV11-2 and TRBJ2-1, with 8 bases that match TRBD1. Germline V gene data show CDR1 as SGHAT and CDR2 as FQNNGV. V lost 4 bases and J lost 0; bases outside the gene matches: 8. The CDR3 consists of 17 residues. The chain's CDR3 is CASSYTTGVVSYNEQFF. DNA for the CDR3: TGTGCCAGCAGCTATACGACAGGGGTCGTCTCCTACAATGAGCAGTTCTTC.

This clonotype was found many times. The V call is TRBV18, the J call TRBJ1-5; D is undetermined. CDR1 and CDR2 (germline): KGHSH, LQKENI. The germline V and J ends were trimmed by 0 bases and 7 bases, with 4 bases remaining between them. The CDR3 totals 12 residues. This CDR3 reads CASSPPNQPQHF. The DNA for the CDR3 is TGTGCCAGCTCACCACCGAACCAGCCCCAGCATTTT. Combining the CDR3 with reference TRBV18 and TRBJ1-5 gives the whole variable domain NAGVMQNPRHLVRRRGQEARLRCSPMKGHSHVYWYRQLPEEGLKFMVYLQKENIIDESGMPKERFSAEFPKEGPSILRIQQVVRGDSAAYFCASSPPNQPQHFGDGTRLSIL.

On this clonotype: Being one base from a much bigger clone, this may be a read error. This chain connects TRBV3-1 to TRBJ1-2; D is unclear. Germline V gene sequence: CDR1 LGHDT, CDR2 YNNKEL (reference sequence). CDR3 length: 13 residues. In nucleotides, the CDR3 is TGTACCAGCAGCCAGGTCGAAAGGCTTGGCTACACCTTC. It specifies CTSSQVERLGYTF. The whole variable domain, filled in from reference TRBV3-1 and TRBJ1-2, reads DTAVSQTPKYLVTQMGNDKSIKCEQNLGHDTMYWYKQDSKKFLKIMFSYNNKELIINETVPNRFSPKSPDKAHLNLHINSLELGDSAVYFCTSSQVERLGYTFGSGTRLTVV.

This clonotype was counted many times. The chain is built from TRBV7-3 and TRBJ2-1, with D hard to call. The germline V gene has CDR1 SGHTA and CDR2 FQGTGA. CDR3 size: 11 residues. V was cut by 8 bases and J by 7 bases, with 9 bases left in between. The CDR3 DNA is TGTGCCAGCGGATCCACTAATGAGCAGTTCTTC. Its protein product is CASGSTNEQFF.

To note about this clonotype: Since a much larger clone is just one base distant, this may be a read error. The chain carries TRBV6-1 and TRBJ2-5; TRBD1 or TRBD2 may be the D gene (5 bases each). The germline V gene has CDR1 MNHNS and CDR2 SASEGT. Trimming left V 2 bases short and J 7 bases short, with 23 bases between. The CDR3 has 17 amino acids. The CDR3 region has the DNA TGTGCCAGCAGTGAAATCTCTGGGCAGCGCCAGAGGGGGACCCAGTACTTC. It encodes CASSEISGQRQRGTQYF.

The rearrangement links TRBV3-1 to TRBJ1-2; D remains ambiguous. Trimming cost V 3 bases and J 4 bases, with 12 bases left between them. Germline loops: CDR1 LGHDT, CDR2 YNNKEL (reference sequence). CDR3 length: 14 amino acids. The CDR3 reads CASSQQDESYGYTF. The CDR3 coding sequence is TGTGCCAGCAGCCAGCAGGACGAGAGCTATGGCTACACCTTC.